This T cell receptor (beta chain) derives from a study of T cells in Graves' hyperthyroidism and ophthalmopathy. V was cut by 2 bases and J by 8 bases, with 9 bases left in between. The length of the CDR3 is 12 residues. The V gene's germline CDR1 is ENHRY and CDR2 SYGVKD. Amplification of TCR beta CDR3 regions was performed using RNA transcripts as template. Using the HTBI primer set, a first-round RT-PCR was run on the TCR CDR3. TCRdb processed the multiplex PCR reads anew with MiXCR; each CDR3 protein has one entry. This sample has fewer than 900,000 distinct CDR3 sequences, with approximately 19% found just once. Exclusion followed for patients with uncontrolled infection, other autoimmune disease, pregnancy or lactation. Clinical symptoms, serum thyroxine and TRAb, thyroid ultrasound and orbital computed tomography together formed the diagnostic basis. The blood sample was taken at first hyperthyroidism diagnosis, before any ophthalmopathy symptoms.

As to this clonotype: Its matching antigen is unknown.

General study points: Clonotypes that were expanded in thyroid above 0.001 mostly appeared in blood too.

The rearrangement links TRBV10-3 to TRBJ1-1; D call uncertain. This TCR came from a woman between 45 and 60 years old with Graves' hyperthyroidism that later progressed to Graves' ophthalmopathy. The source material was blood. The CDR3 protein is CAISEPDKEAFF. DNA for the CDR3: TGTGCCATCAGTGAGCCCGACAAGGAAGCTTTCTTT.